These 30 T cell receptor beta chains were sequenced from one sample in a study of PD-L1 blockade in urothelial cancer. Assay used: immunoSEQ multiplex PCR; TCRdb lists only in-frame clones, some missing. Of tens of thousands of clones in the sample, under 90% were seen once. Sequenced here: PBMCs, sampled around atezolizumab (anti-PD-L1) treatment. Receptors originate from a man between 65 and 85 years old with urothelial cancer.

The V and J genes are TRBV18 and TRBJ1-4; D is perhaps TRBD1 (5 bases). Trimming shortened V by 3 bases and J by 7 bases, and 18 bases separated the two germline ends. This CDR3 comprises 16 residues. Germline CDR1 is KGHSH and CDR2 is LQKENI. This CDR3 is CASSPSRAGPSEKLFF. The CDR3 bases are TGTGCCAGCTCACCCTCTCGGGCAGGGCCCTCTGAAAAACTGTTTTTT.

The chain links TRBV5-4 to TRBJ2-5; 8 bases line up with TRBD1. Germline trimming cut 0 bases from V and 4 bases from J; bases unmatched to any gene: 8. CDR1 and CDR2 from the germline V gene are SGHNT and YYREEE (reference sequence). This CDR3 contains 16 residues. The CDR3 DNA is TGTGCCAGCAGCTTGGAGGCGCAGGGGGCACGAGAGACCCAGTACTTC. Translating it yields CASSLEAQGARETQYF.

This clone was seen once. V usage is TRBV2 and J usage is TRBJ2-5, with TRBD2 matching over 9 bases. The CDR3 consists of 13 residues. V shed 7 bases and J 1 base; nucleotides not matched to a gene: 1. Germline V gives CDR1 SNHLY, CDR2 FYNNEI. The CDR3 DNA is TGTGCCAGCACGGGACTAGCCCAAGAGACCCAGTACTTC. It yields the protein CASTGLAQETQYF.

The chain employs TRBV6-1 and TRBJ1-5; D is possibly TRBD1 (5 bases). Looked up from germline, CDR1 is MNHNS and CDR2 is SASEGT. The CDR3 runs to 15 residues. Deletions cut 4 bases from V and 3 bases from J, with 13 bases between. The CDR3 region has the DNA TGTGCCAGCAGTGGCAGCGGGGGAGCCAATCAGCCCCAGCATTTT. It codes for CASSGSGGANQPQHF.

The gene calls are TRBV10-2 and TRBJ2-1; TRBD2 matches 9 bases. Germline V gene sequence: CDR1 WSHSY, CDR2 SAAADI. The CDR3 sequence is 14 residues long. V lost 7 bases to trimming and J lost 5 bases; unmatched junction nucleotides: 6. The CDR3 DNA is TGCGCCAGCACCCAGGGACTAGCCAACAATGAGCAGTTCTTC. Amino acids: CASTQGLANNEQFF.

The chain combines TRBV5-4 with TRBJ2-1; TRBD2 aligns across 9 bases. The junction had 8 bases not matched to a gene; V was cut back by 0 bases and J by 7 bases. Germline assignment: CDR1 SGHNT and CDR2 YYREEE (reference sequence). This CDR3 region has 16 residues. The CDR3 coding sequence is TGTGCCAGCAGCTTGGGCCGAGCGGGAGGCGCAAATGAGCAGTTCTTC. This encodes CASSLGRAGGANEQFF.

The rearrangement uses TRBV19 and TRBJ1-4, with a possible D match to TRBD1 (5 bases). Looked up from germline, CDR1 is LNHDA and CDR2 is SQIVND (reference sequence). The CDR3 runs 15 residues. Trimming took 3 bases from V and 0 from J, leaving 8 bases between them. CDR3 in amino acids: CASSIPGATNEKLFF. Here the CDR3 DNA reads TGTGCCAGTAGTATCCCGGGGGCAACTAATGAAAAACTGTTTTTT.

This chain's CDR3 is CASSVAQGGNEQFF. The CDR3 coding sequence is TGTGCCAGCAGCGTAGCCCAGGGGGGTAATGAGCAGTTCTTC. J is TRBJ2-1 and V is TRBV9, with D tentatively TRBD1 (7 bases). From germline, CDR1 is SGDLS and CDR2 YYNGEE. V was shortened by 0 bases and J by 7 bases, with 11 bases between the two germline ends. This CDR3 is 14 amino acids long.

V is TRBV5-1 and J is TRBJ1-1, with TRBD1 matching over 7 bases. CDR1 is SGHRS, CDR2 YFSETQ, per germline. This CDR3 is built from 14 residues. The V segment lost 6 bases and the J segment 0 bases; nucleotides outside the gene matches: 5. The DNA of the CDR3 is TGCGCCAGCATACAGGGGACGGTGAACACTGAAGCTTTCTTT. Translated: CASIQGTVNTEAFF.

This sequence joins TRBV19 and TRBJ1-1; D not certain. Trimming stripped 3 bases from V and 1 base from J, with 9 bases between. CDR3 length: 14 amino acids. Germline V CDR1 and CDR2: LNHDA, SQIVND (reference sequence). The CDR3 DNA is TGTGCCAGTAGTATGTTGTCAGAGAACACTGAAGCTTTCTTT. Amino acid sequence: CASSMLSENTEAFF.

J is TRBJ1-4 and V is TRBV7-6; no clear D gene. CDR1 is SGHVS and CDR2 is FNYEAQ in the germline V gene. V dropped 3 bases and J dropped 2 bases, with 10 bases sitting between them. The CDR3 contains 15 residues. Here the CDR3 reads CASSLLGSTNEKLFF. The CDR3 DNA reads as TGTGCCAGCAGCTTGTTGGGCAGCACTAATGAAAAACTGTTTTTT. Complete variable domain (other parts from reference TRBV7-6 and TRBJ1-4): GAGVSQSPRYKVTKRGQDVALRCDPISGHVSLYWYRQALGQGPEFLTYFNYEAQQDKSGLPNDRFSAERPEGSISTLTIQRTEQRDSAMYRCASSLLGSTNEKLFFGSGTQLSVL.

The chain joins TRBV10-1 to TRBJ1-5; tentative D call: TRBD1 (5 bases). There are 17 residues in the CDR3. Trimming shortened V by 6 bases and J by 5 bases, and 23 bases separated the two germline ends. From germline, CDR1 is WNHNN and CDR2 SYGVQD (reference sequence). The CDR3 loop is CASRVPVGPPTHQPQHF. CDR3 in DNA: TGCGCCAGCAGGGTCCCGGTGGGGCCGCCTACGCATCAGCCCCAGCATTTT.

The chain combines TRBV27 with TRBJ2-7; D is perhaps TRBD2 (6 bases). The CDR3 sequence is 13 residues long. Trimming pared 4 bases from V and 7 bases from J, leaving 14 bases between. CDR1 and CDR2 from the germline V gene are MNHEY and SMNVEV (reference sequence). The DNA for the CDR3 is TGTGCCAGCAGTTCCTATCTCGGAGGGGAGCAGTACTTC. Translation: CASSSYLGGEQYF.

Here the CDR3 DNA reads TGTGCCATCAGTGAGTCAAGGCTAGTCGGTTCTTACGAGCAGTACTTC. Protein product: CAISESRLVGSYEQYF. The V call is TRBV10-3, the J call TRBJ2-7; no clear D. V lost 0 bases to trimming and J lost 4 bases, with 16 bases between them. In germline, CDR1 is ENHRY, CDR2 SYGVKD. There are 16 residues in the CDR3.

The V gene is TRBV5-1, the J gene TRBJ2-1; 8 nucleotides align to TRBD1. Germline CDR1 SGHRS, CDR2 YFSETQ. V lost 3 bases, J lost 5 bases, and 7 bases stayed unmatched. CDR3 size: 15 residues. The CDR3 DNA sequence: TGCGCCAGCAGCTCCCAGGGGGCCCCGGACAATGAGCAGTTCTTC. It codes for CASSSQGAPDNEQFF.

The rearrangement joins TRBV7-8 to TRBJ2-5; tentatively, D is TRBD2 (6 bases). The last part of the DNA fits TRBJ2-7 better; the J call may be wrong. The CDR3 runs to 14 residues. Germline loops: CDR1 SGHVS, CDR2 FQNEAQ. Here the CDR3 DNA reads TGTGCCAGCAGCTTAACCCCGGGAGCTAACGAGCAGTACTTC. This translates into CASSLTPGANEQYF.

This clone has a handful of counts. The V call is TRBV7-6, the J call TRBJ2-1, with D perhaps TRBD1 (5 bases). V gave up 1 base and J gave up 6 bases, with 7 bases separating them. CDR1 and CDR2 (germline): SGHVS, FNYEAQ. This CDR3 spans 13 amino acids. The CDR3 coding sequence is TGTGCCAGCAGCTTAGACAGGAGCAATGAGCAGTTCTTC. Residues: CASSLDRSNEQFF.

The genes are TRBV7-9 and TRBJ2-3; 13 nucleotides line up with TRBD2. V shed 5 bases and J 1 base; nucleotides not matched to a gene: 6. Germline CDR1 SEHNR, CDR2 FQNEAQ (reference sequence). This CDR3 is built from 17 residues. CDR3 bases: TGTGCCAGCAGCGCTGGGGGACTAGCGGGGCGCACAGATACGCAGTATTTT. It encodes CASSAGGLAGRTDTQYF.

The chain joins TRBV5-1 to TRBJ2-2, with a possible D match to TRBD1 (7 bases). The germline V and J ends were trimmed by 3 bases and 2 bases, with 17 bases remaining between them. CDR3 length: 17 residues. Per germline, CDR1 SGHRS and CDR2 YFSETQ. CDR3 protein: CASSSQGGGINTGELFF. CDR3 nucleotide sequence: TGCGCCAGCAGCTCCCAGGGGGGAGGTATAAACACCGGGGAGCTGTTTTTT.

The chain employs TRBV29-1 and TRBJ2-1; D may be TRBD2 (6 bases). The germline CDR1 and CDR2 sequences are SQVTM and ANQGSEA. The V end was cut by 6 bases, the J end by 7 bases, with 25 bases between. The CDR3 spans 16 residues. The CDR3 DNA is TGCAGCGTGGATTTACTAGGACTATCCCTAGGGAATGAGCAGTTCTTC. Translating gives CSVDLLGLSLGNEQFF.

This clone occurred a few times. The rearrangement joins TRBV6-1 to TRBJ1-5, with no clear D. The CDR3 length is 14 residues. Trimming removed 0 bases from V and 0 bases from J, with 3 bases in between. Germline lookup yields CDR1 MNHNS and CDR2 SASEGT. CDR3 nucleotide sequence: TGTGCCAGCAGTGAAGCTAGTAGCAATCAGCCCCAGCATTTT. It is translated as CASSEASSNQPQHF.

The rearrangement joins TRBV19 to TRBJ2-3; no clear D. The CDR3 is 12 amino acids. CDR1 is LNHDA, CDR2 SQIVND, per germline (reference sequence). V dropped 8 bases and J dropped 8 bases, with 14 bases sitting between them. This CDR3 reads CASSTPAGTQYF. CDR3 nucleotide sequence: TGTGCCAGTTCCACCCCCGCAGGTACGCAGTATTTT.

This chain links TRBV6-6 with TRBJ2-1; unclear D gene. The CDR3 contains 11 residues. V was pared by 4 bases and J by 5 bases, with 3 bases between. In germline, CDR1 is MNHNY, CDR2 SVGAGI (reference sequence). The CDR3 region is CASSLNNEQFF. In nucleotides, the CDR3 is TGTGCCAGCAGTTTAAACAATGAGCAGTTCTTC.

The chain is built from TRBV11-3 and TRBJ1-2; D not certain. CDR3 length: 13 residues. Germline CDR1 and CDR2: SGHNT and YENEEA. The V and J ends lost 5 bases and 2 bases respectively, with 9 bases between them. CDR3 region: CASSRTGNYGYTF. The CDR3, as DNA: TGTGCCAGCAGCCGGACTGGCAACTATGGCTACACCTTC. The whole variable domain, remainder taken from reference TRBV11-3 and TRBJ1-2, is EAGVVQSPRYKIIEKKQPVAFWCNPISGHNTLYWYLQNLGQGPELLIRYENEEAVDDSQLPKDRFSAERLKGVDSTLKIQPAELGDSAVYLCASSRTGNYGYTFGSGTRLTVV.

V is TRBV7-2 and J is TRBJ2-2, with 11 bases that match TRBD1. The CDR3 is 15 amino acids. Trimming removed 5 bases from V and 5 bases from J; junction bases left unmatched: 4. Germline-derived CDR1 and CDR2 are SGHTA and FQGNSA. The CDR3 coding sequence is TGTGCCAGCAGCCCGGGGACAGGGGGAACCGGGGAGCTGTTTTTT. Its protein product is CASSPGTGGTGELFF.

This clone turned up a few times. This chain connects TRBV28 to TRBJ2-7; 9 positions match TRBD2. From germline, CDR1 is MDHEN and CDR2 SYDVKM. V was clipped by 9 bases and J by 2 bases; unmatched bases: 8. CDR3 length: 14 amino acids. The CDR3, as DNA: TGTGCCAGTCTGTCTAGCGGGAAAACCTACGAGCAGTACTTC. Translated, it gives CASLSSGKTYEQYF.

V usage is TRBV2 and J usage is TRBJ2-7; 8 nucleotides agree with TRBD2. The CDR3 runs 13 residues. Germline V gene lookup returns CDR1 SNHLY and CDR2 FYNNEI. The J segment lost 5 bases and the V segment lost 3 bases, leaving 3 bases of the junction unmatched. This CDR3 reads CASSDTREDEQYF. The DNA for the CDR3 is TGTGCCAGCAGTGATACGCGGGAGGACGAGCAGTACTTC.

The J gene is TRBJ1-5, the V gene TRBV28, with 9 bases identical to TRBD1. Germline CDR1 is MDHEN and CDR2 is SYDVKM. Unmatched junction bases numbered 12, after V lost 6 bases and J lost 9 bases. The CDR3 spans 15 residues. The DNA of the CDR3 is TGTGCCAGCAGCAACATAGGGACAGGGCGAGGGCCCCAGCATTTT. Protein sequence: CASSNIGTGRGPQHF.

Here the CDR3 DNA reads TGCGCCAGCAGCTTACTAGCGGGAGGGCCTCAGGGTGATACGCAGTATTTT. Its translation is CASSLLAGGPQGDTQYF. The chain employs TRBV5-1 and TRBJ2-3; 13 nucleotides line up with TRBD2. Germline values: CDR1 SGHRS, CDR2 YFSETQ. J lost 6 bases, V lost 2 bases, and 9 bases had no gene match. The CDR3 totals 17 residues.

This sequence joins TRBV28 and TRBJ1-1; D is ambiguous. Trimming removed 5 bases from V and 9 bases from J, with 19 bases in between. The germline V gene encodes CDR1 MDHEN and CDR2 SYDVKM. CDR3 length: 14 residues. In DNA form, the CDR3 reads TGTGCCAGCAGTCCCCCCGGCACCCAGGTAAAAGCTTTCTTT. This encodes CASSPPGTQVKAFF.